One sample yielded the 4 T cell receptor beta chains listed below, sequenced in a study of early T cells in non-severe SARS-CoV-2 infection. TCRdb re-called the 5' RACE reads with MiXCR, one entry per CDR3 protein. The sample records some 60,000 distinct CDR3 sequences, more than 9% being singletons. The sample was whole blood. The receptors here all came from an adult who was a healthcare worker with PCR-confirmed SARS-CoV-2 infection or an uninfected control (not recorded which).

The CDR3 nucleotides are TGTGCCAGCAGCCCCCTGACTAGCGGGGGGGGCCACAATGAGCAGTTCTTC. It yields the protein CASSPLTSGGGHNEQFF. The chain links TRBV9 to TRBJ2-1, with 14 nucleotides matching TRBD2. The CDR3 loop spans 17 amino acids. In germline, CDR1 is SGDLS, CDR2 YYNGEE. Trimming at V came to 4 bases and at J to 5 bases, leaving 8 bases not matched to a gene.

The chain recombines TRBV20-1 with TRBJ2-3; D remains ambiguous. The V end was cut by 5 bases, the J end by 6 bases, with 15 bases between. Germline assignment: CDR1 DFQATT and CDR2 SNEGSKA (reference sequence). CDR3 length: 13 residues. This CDR3 reads CSAAPRPADTQYF. DNA of the CDR3: TGCAGTGCTGCCCCTAGACCGGCTGATACGCAGTATTTT.

The chain combines TRBV12-3 or TRBV12-4 with TRBJ2-1, with D perhaps TRBD2 (5 bases). V gave up 5 bases and J gave up 4 bases, with 15 bases separating them. This CDR3 region has 15 residues. The CDR3 loop is CASSLGLAKYNEQFF. The DNA of the CDR3 is TGTGCCAGCAGTCTAGGGCTAGCTAAGTACAATGAGCAGTTCTTC.

The rearrangement joins TRBV18 to TRBJ2-2; the D call may be TRBD1 or TRBD2 (6 bases each). Per the germline V gene, CDR1 is KGHSH and CDR2 is LQKENI. Trimming left V 9 bases short and J 0 bases short, with 20 bases between. The CDR3 is 17 amino acids. Written as DNA, the CDR3 is TGTGCCAGTCACGGGTCCCGGGGGCGACCGAACACCGGGGAGCTGTTTTTT. Translation gives CASHGSRGRPNTGELFF.